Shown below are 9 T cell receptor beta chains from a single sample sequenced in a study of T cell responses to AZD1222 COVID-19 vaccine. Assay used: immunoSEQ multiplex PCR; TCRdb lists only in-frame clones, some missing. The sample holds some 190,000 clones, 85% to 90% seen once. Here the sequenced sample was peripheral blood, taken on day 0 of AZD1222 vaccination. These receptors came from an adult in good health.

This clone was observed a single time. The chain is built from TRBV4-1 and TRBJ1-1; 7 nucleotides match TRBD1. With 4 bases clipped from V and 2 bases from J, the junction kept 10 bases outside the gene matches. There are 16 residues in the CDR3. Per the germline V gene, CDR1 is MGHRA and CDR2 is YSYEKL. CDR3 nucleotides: TGCGCCAGCAGCCTCAGAGAGGGACAGCGAAACACTGAAGCTTTCTTT. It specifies CASSLREGQRNTEAFF.

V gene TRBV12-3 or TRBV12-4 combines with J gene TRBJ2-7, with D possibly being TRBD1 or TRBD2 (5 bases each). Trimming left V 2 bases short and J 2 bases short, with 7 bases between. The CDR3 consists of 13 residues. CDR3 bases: TGTGCCAGCAGTTTAAGAGGGGCCTACGAGCAGTACTTC. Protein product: CASSLRGAYEQYF.

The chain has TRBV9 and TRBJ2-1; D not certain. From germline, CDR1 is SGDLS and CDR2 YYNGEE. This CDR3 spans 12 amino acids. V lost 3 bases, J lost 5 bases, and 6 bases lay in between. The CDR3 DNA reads TGTGCCAGCAGCGGATTAGACAATGAGCAGTTCTTC. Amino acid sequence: CASSGLDNEQFF.

The CDR3 here is CASSDSPRNIQYF. CDR3 DNA sequence: TGTGCCAGCAGCGACAGCCCAAGAAACATTCAGTACTTC. This chain joins TRBV6-6 and TRBJ2-4; D is perhaps TRBD1 (5 bases). The ends were cut back, 6 bases at V and 6 bases at J, with 12 bases in the middle. The CDR3 loop spans 13 amino acids. Germline V CDR1 and CDR2: MNHNY, SVGAGI (reference sequence).

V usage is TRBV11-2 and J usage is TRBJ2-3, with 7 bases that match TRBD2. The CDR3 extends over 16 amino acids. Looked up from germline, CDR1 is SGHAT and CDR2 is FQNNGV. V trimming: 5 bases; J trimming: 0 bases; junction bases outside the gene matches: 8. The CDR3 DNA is TGTGCCAGCAGCGCCTACCGGGGGGACAGCACAGATACGCAGTATTTT. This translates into CASSAYRGDSTDTQYF.

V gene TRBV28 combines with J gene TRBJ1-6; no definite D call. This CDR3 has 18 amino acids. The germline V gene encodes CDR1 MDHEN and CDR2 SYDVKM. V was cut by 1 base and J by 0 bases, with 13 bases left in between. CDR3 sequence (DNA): TGTGCCAGCAGTTTATTCGGCACCCAGAGCTCCTATAATTCACCCCTCCACTTT. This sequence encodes CASSLFGTQSSYNSPLHF.

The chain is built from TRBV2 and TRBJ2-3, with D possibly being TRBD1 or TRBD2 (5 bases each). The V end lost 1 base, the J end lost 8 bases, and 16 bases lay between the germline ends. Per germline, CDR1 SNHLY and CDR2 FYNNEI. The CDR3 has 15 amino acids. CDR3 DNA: TGTGCCAGCAGTGAAGGGCTGGGGCGGGTCTCTACGCAGTATTTT. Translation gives CASSEGLGRVSTQYF.

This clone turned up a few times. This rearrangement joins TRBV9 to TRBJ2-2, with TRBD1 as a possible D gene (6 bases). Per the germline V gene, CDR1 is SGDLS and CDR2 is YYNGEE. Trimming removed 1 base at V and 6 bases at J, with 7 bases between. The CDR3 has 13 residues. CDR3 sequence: CASSVRGSGELFF. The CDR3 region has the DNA TGTGCCAGCAGCGTAAGGGGGTCCGGGGAGCTGTTTTTT.

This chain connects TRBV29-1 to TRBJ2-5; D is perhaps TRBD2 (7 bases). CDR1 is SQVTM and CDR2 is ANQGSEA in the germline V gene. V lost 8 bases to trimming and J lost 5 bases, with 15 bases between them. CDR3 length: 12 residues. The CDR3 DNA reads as TGCAGCCCCGCGGGGGCCGGGGAGACCCAGTACTTC. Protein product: CSPAGAGETQYF.